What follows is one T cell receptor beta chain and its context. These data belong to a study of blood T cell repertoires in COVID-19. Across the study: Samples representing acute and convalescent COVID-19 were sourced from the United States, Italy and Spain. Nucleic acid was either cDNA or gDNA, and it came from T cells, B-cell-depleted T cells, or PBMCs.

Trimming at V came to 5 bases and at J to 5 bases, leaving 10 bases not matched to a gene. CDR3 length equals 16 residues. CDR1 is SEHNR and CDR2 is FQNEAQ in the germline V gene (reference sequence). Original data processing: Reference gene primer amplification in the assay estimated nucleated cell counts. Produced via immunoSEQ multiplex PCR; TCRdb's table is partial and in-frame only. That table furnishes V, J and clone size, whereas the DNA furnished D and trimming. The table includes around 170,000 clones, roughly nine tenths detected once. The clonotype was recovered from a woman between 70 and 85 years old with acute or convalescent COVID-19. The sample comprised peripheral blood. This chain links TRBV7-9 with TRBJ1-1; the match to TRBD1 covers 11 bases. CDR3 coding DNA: TGTGCCAGCAGCGACCCGACCCGGGACAGGGGGACTGAAGCTTTCTTT. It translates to CASSDPTRDRGTEAFF.